This T cell receptor (beta chain) was recorded in a study of CD8 T cells in ankylosing spondylitis. Germline values: CDR1 MGHRA, CDR2 YSYEKL. The CDR3 is 13 residues long. V was pared by 3 bases and J by 6 bases, with 9 bases between. TCRdb reanalysed the 5' RACE reads using MiXCR and keeps one entry per CDR3 protein. Altogether nearly 350,000 distinct CDR3 sequences are present, roughly 14% being singletons, with the ten largest covering 1.1%. This clonotype was sampled from a male donor with ankylosing spondylitis or in good health (not recorded which). Sequenced: blood, either unsorted or a sorted T cell fraction (not recorded which). The V gene is TRBV4-1, the J gene TRBJ2-1; D gene unclear. The CDR3 DNA reads as TGCGCCAGCAGCCAGGTCATAGTCAATGAGCAGTTCTTC. Translated, it gives CASSQVIVNEQFF.